The 12 T cell receptor beta chains in this list originate from one sample, sequenced in a study of T cell clonality in common variable immunodeficiency. Produced via immunoSEQ multiplex PCR; TCRdb's table is partial and in-frame only. This sample includes around 57,000 clones with no singletons; its ten biggest clones take up nearly 3.5%. What was sequenced was peripheral blood mononuclear cells. Source of these receptors: a person between 18 and 69 years old in good health.

The table lists this clone with many counts. The read comes to an end 3 residues before the CDR3 does, leaving the germline J gene to fill in the end. V and J are TRBV2 and TRBJ2-7, with D possibly matching TRBD2 (5 bases). This CDR3 comprises 15 residues. Germline values: CDR1 SNHLY, CDR2 FYNNEI. V was trimmed by 4 bases and J by 0 bases, leaving 13 bases between them. CDR3: CASSVRADRSYEQYF. The CDR3 bases that were read are TGTGCCAGCAGTGTTCGAGCGGACCGCTCCTACGAG.

This clone was recorded at least ten times. The read terminates 3 residues ahead of where the CDR3 ends, so the germline J gene completes it. The chain is built from TRBV19 and TRBJ2-7; TRBD2 is a possible D gene (7 bases). The V end lost 6 bases, the J end lost 1 base, and 13 bases lay between the germline ends. The CDR3 loop spans 14 amino acids. Germline CDR1 is LNHDA and CDR2 is SQIVND (reference sequence). CDR3 DNA, as far as it was read: TGTGCCAGTAGCCCGGGGGGCGGATCCTACGAG. This codes for CASSPGGGSYE. The whole CDR3 reads CASSPGGGSYEQYF. The variable domain in full, completed from reference TRBV19 and TRBJ2-7, reads DGGITQSPKYLFRKEGQNVTLSCEQNLNHDAMYWYRQDPGQGLRLIYYSQIVNDFQKGDIAEGYSVSREKKESFPLTVTSAQKNPTAFYLCASSPGGGSYEQYFGPGTRLTVT.

About this clone itself: The read finishes 3 residues shy of the CDR3 end, and the germline J gene is used to complete it. J is TRBJ1-2 and V is TRBV29-1; D perhaps matches TRBD1 (6 bases). Germline lookup yields CDR1 SQVTM and CDR2 ANQGSEA. V was cut by 7 bases and J by 6 bases, with 21 bases left in between. The CDR3 has 14 amino acids. The CDR3: CSAVTGGLKNGYTF. The CDR3 bases that were read are TGCAGCGCAGTGACAGGAGGTCTGAAAAATGGC.

Concerning this clone: The sequence runs out 3 residues before the end of the CDR3; the remainder is reconstructed from the germline J gene. The chain links TRBV18 to TRBJ1-6; 10 bases align to TRBD1. CDR1 and CDR2 (germline): KGHSH, LQKENI. Unmatched junction bases numbered 4, after V lost 6 bases and J lost 5 bases. The CDR3 consists of 15 residues. The part of the CDR3 DNA that was read is TGTGCCAGCTCGTCGGACAGGGGGAATAATTCACCC. Translated: CASSSDRGNNSP. The entire CDR3 protein reads CASSSDRGNNSPLHF.

This clone was detected ten times or more. Sequencing ends 3 residues short of the CDR3 end; the germline J gene provides the rest. This chain uses TRBV29-1 with TRBJ2-3; 16 positions agree with TRBD2. CDR1 and CDR2 (germline): SQVTM, ANQGSEA. Trimming took 7 bases from V and 6 from J; bases not matched to a gene: 10. The length of the CDR3 is 16 residues. CDR3 sequence reads: CSAGGLAGGISDTQYF. The DNA read from the CDR3 is TGCAGCGCTGGGGGACTAGCGGGAGGGATCTCTGATACG.

This clone appeared many times. The CDR3 end lies 3 residues beyond the end of the read and is filled in from the germline J gene. The rearrangement joins TRBV30 to TRBJ2-7; 9 bases are a match to TRBD1. The CDR3 contains 14 residues. Germline CDR1 GTSNPN, CDR2 SVGIG (reference sequence). Losses at the gene ends were 0 bases for V and 3 bases for J; bases not matched to a gene: 3. This CDR3 reads CAWSVGQGHYEQYF. The sequenced CDR3 bases are TGTGCCTGGAGTGTGGGACAGGGACACTACGAG.

The sample holds many counts of this clone. The read ends 3 residues early relative to the CDR3; the germline J gene fills the gap. The chain uses TRBV5-5 and TRBJ2-2; weak D call: TRBD1 (5 bases). The CDR3 is 15 amino acids. Germline V gene sequence: CDR1 SGHKS, CDR2 YYEKEE (reference sequence). The V and J ends lost 5 bases and 4 bases respectively, with 15 bases between them. Incomplete CDR3 DNA: TGTGCCAGCAGTCATAAGGGGAATCCCACCGGGGAG. This codes for CASSHKGNPTGE. The CDR3, in full, reads CASSHKGNPTGELFF.

This clone has ten or more counts. The DNA ends 3 residues before the CDR3 does, and the rest of the CDR3 is filled in from the germline J gene. The chain employs TRBV5-6 and TRBJ2-1; 7 nucleotides line up with TRBD2. Germline trimming cut 3 bases from V and 2 bases from J; bases unmatched to any gene: 5. Germline V gene lookup returns CDR1 SGHDT and CDR2 YYEEEE. This CDR3 has 15 residues. The CDR3: CASSYRDYAYNEQFF. The CDR3 bases that were read are TGTGCCAGCAGCTACCGGGACTATGCCTACAATGAG. Full variable domain (outside the CDR3, taken from reference TRBV5-6 and TRBJ2-1): DAGVTQSPTHLIKTRGQQVTLRCSPKSGHDTVSWYQQALGQGPQFIFQYYEEEERQRGNFPDRFSGHQFPNYSSELNVNALLLGDSALYLCASSYRDYAYNEQFFGPGTRLTVL.

This clone was counted at least ten times. Read coverage stops 3 residues before the CDR3 terminus; the germline J gene supplies the remainder. The chain has TRBV19 and TRBJ1-1; the match to TRBD1 covers 7 bases. This CDR3 has 14 amino acids. The V and J ends lost 4 bases and 5 bases, in that order; junction bases with no gene match: 7. The germline V gene has CDR1 LNHDA and CDR2 SQIVND (reference sequence). The sequenced CDR3 bases are TGTGCCAGTAGTACGAGACAGGGTGGGACTGAA. Translation gives CASSTRQGGTE. The whole CDR3 protein is CASSTRQGGTEAFF.

Ten or more counts support this clone. The CDR3 is cut off 3 residues early in the read; its end comes from the germline J gene. J is TRBJ2-4 and V is TRBV18, with TRBD1 matching 9 bases. The CDR3 runs 18 residues. From germline, CDR1 is KGHSH and CDR2 LQKENI. V was clipped by 0 bases and J by 1 base; unmatched bases: 7. The CDR3 is CASSPPGQGFTAKNIQYF. Partial CDR3 DNA: TGTGCCAGCTCACCACCGGGACAGGGCTTTACGGCCAAAAACATT. The full variable domain, in which reference TRBV18 and TRBJ2-4 provide the parts outside the CDR3, is NAGVMQNPRHLVRRRGQEARLRCSPMKGHSHVYWYRQLPEEGLKFMVYLQKENIIDESGMPKERFSAEFPKEGPSILRIQQVVRGDSAAYFCASSPPGQGFTAKNIQYFGAGTRLSVL.

Ten or more counts support this clone. The CDR3 goes on 3 residues after the read ends, and that part is filled in from the germline J gene. This sequence joins TRBV6-1 and TRBJ2-7; the match to TRBD1 covers 7 bases. Germline CDR1 is MNHNS and CDR2 is SASEGT. With 4 bases clipped from V and 4 bases from J, the junction kept 4 bases outside the gene matches. This CDR3 comprises 13 residues. Here the CDR3 reads CASSVNRGYEQYF. The part of the CDR3 DNA that was read is TGTGCCAGCAGTGTGAACAGGGGATACGAG.

There are many counts of this clone. The missing CDR3 end, 3 residues past where the read stops, is filled in from the germline J gene. This chain uses TRBV5-6 with TRBJ1-2; no reliable D call. Looked up from germline, CDR1 is SGHDT and CDR2 is YYEEEE. CDR3 length equals 15 residues. The V end was cut by 0 bases, the J end by 0 bases, with 9 bases between. CDR3 DNA (partial): TGTGCCAGCAGCTTGGTCGGCGGAGCTAACTATGGC. As protein: CASSLVGGANYG. The CDR3 reads in full as CASSLVGGANYGYTF. Combining the CDR3 with reference TRBV5-6 and TRBJ1-2 gives the whole variable domain DAGVTQSPTHLIKTRGQQVTLRCSPKSGHDTVSWYQQALGQGPQFIFQYYEEEERQRGNFPDRFSGHQFPNYSSELNVNALLLGDSALYLCASSLVGGANYGYTFGSGTRLTVV.